The T cell receptor (beta chain) described here comes from a study of control samples from healthy donors and cancer patients. This CDR3 contains 19 residues. Germline V gene lookup returns CDR1 MNHEY and CDR2 SVGEGT. The V gene end was trimmed by 2 bases and the J gene end by 0 bases; junction bases not matched to a gene: 10. Measured with immunoSEQ multiplex PCR; TCRdb has only the in-frame clones, and not every one. The sample includes about 160,000 clones, roughly 94% of them seen just once. This receptor was identified in a man in his fifties or sixties with colorectal cancer. The rearrangement links TRBV6-2 or TRBV6-3 to TRBJ1-6; 7 bases align to TRBD1. The sequencing input was PBMCs. CDR3 coding DNA: TGTGCCAGCAGTTACATACAGGGGCGCCTGAACTCCTATAATTCACCCCTCCACTTT. Encoded protein: CASSYIQGRLNSYNSPLHF.